Listed here are 13 T cell receptor beta chains from one sample, sequenced in a study of human T cells and chemical hapten exposure. Using its own MiXCR run on the RACE reads, TCRdb lists one record per CDR3 protein. The sample shows some 330,000 distinct CDR3 sequences, around 5.5% of them seen only once. Time point in this sample: pre-sensitization, week 0. Sample treatment: therapeutic diphenylcyclopropenone sensitization with weekly scalp DPC. The specimen was whole blood, collected in connection with sensitization to the hapten diphenylcyclopropenone (DPC). The origin of the receptors is a woman between 18 and 30 years old with alopecia areata. Some clones in this sample may be carry-over from other donors' samples.

V is TRBV20-1 and J is TRBJ1-1; TRBD1 matches at 8 bases. Germline trimming cut 6 bases from V and 3 bases from J; bases unmatched to any gene: 15. The CDR3 length is 16 residues. Germline values: CDR1 DFQATT, CDR2 SNEGSKA (reference sequence). The CDR3, as DNA: TGCAGTGCAAGGGGACAGGCCCCCTCTTCGGACACTGAAGCTTTCTTT. It is translated as CSARGQAPSSDTEAFF.

V usage is TRBV6-2 or TRBV6-3 and J usage is TRBJ2-1, with D unresolved. Germline V gives CDR1 MNHEY, CDR2 SVGEGT. This CDR3 spans 12 amino acids. Trimming shortened V by 5 bases and J by 13 bases, and 15 bases separated the two germline ends. The CDR3 nucleotides are TGTGCCAGCAGTCGCCACACGAGAGATCAGTTCTTC. It encodes CASSRHTRDQFF.

The CDR3 coding sequence is TGTGCCAGCAGTTTCGACAGGAGGAGGCCCTCACTGTGTAGCAATCAGCCCCAGCATTTT. Translating it yields CASSFDRRRPSLCSNQPQHF. V and J are TRBV6-9 and TRBJ1-5; D possibly corresponds to TRBD1 (6 bases). Germline CDR1 and CDR2: MNHGY and SVAAGI. CDR3 length: 20 amino acids. Trimming shortened V by 4 bases and J by 0 bases, and 25 bases separated the two germline ends.

There are many counts of this clonotype. In DNA, the CDR3 is TGTGCCAGCTGGGGTATAAAAACGGGGGACACAGATACGCAGTATTTT. Translating it yields CASWGIKTGDTDTQYF. The chain is built from TRBV28 and TRBJ2-3, with a possible D match to TRBD2 (6 bases). This CDR3 has 16 amino acids. Between the trimmed V and J ends, which lost 8 bases and 2 bases, there was a span of 20 bases. Germline V gene sequence: CDR1 MDHEN, CDR2 SYDVKM.

This clonotype was observed many times. CDR3 loop: CASNKGRQNTEAFF. Here the CDR3 DNA reads TGTGCCAGCAATAAGGGACGTCAGAACACTGAAGCTTTCTTT. The chain recombines TRBV9 with TRBJ1-1, with D tentatively TRBD1 (5 bases). V was pared by 6 bases and J by 1 base, with 13 bases between. CDR1 is SGDLS and CDR2 is YYNGEE in the germline V gene. The CDR3 contains 14 residues. Looking up the rest from reference TRBV9 and TRBJ1-1 gives the full variable domain: DSGVTQTPKHLITATGQRVTLRCSPRSGDLSVYWYQQSLDQGLQFLIQYYNGEERAKGNILERFSAQQFPDLHSELNLSSLELGDSALYFCASNKGRQNTEAFFGQGTRLTVV.

This clonotype was seen many times. The chain combines TRBV27 with TRBJ1-2; D may be TRBD1 (5 bases). Germline CDR1 reads MNHEY; CDR2 reads SMNVEV (reference sequence). The CDR3 consists of 13 residues. V lost 2 bases to trimming and J lost 5 bases, with 9 bases between them. The CDR3 reads CASSLKRTYGYTF. The CDR3 nucleotides read TGTGCCAGCAGTTTAAAGCGGACATATGGCTACACCTTC.

There are a few counts of this clonotype. This CDR3 is CSVEKRARYGYTF. CDR3 bases: TGCAGCGTTGAAAAAAGGGCCCGCTATGGCTACACCTTC. The V gene is TRBV29-1, the J gene TRBJ1-2, with D hard to call. Germline values: CDR1 SQVTM, CDR2 ANQGSEA. Trimming stripped 2 bases from V and 4 bases from J, with 11 bases between. This CDR3 contains 13 residues.

This clonotype was observed at least ten times. V usage is TRBV10-3 and J usage is TRBJ1-1, with D unresolved. Germline V CDR1 and CDR2: ENHRY, SYGVKD. The V end was cut by 2 bases, the J end by 1 base, with 5 bases between. CDR3 length: 13 amino acids. The CDR3 region has the DNA TGTGCCATCAGTGAGGGCGGGAACACTGAAGCTTTCTTT. This codes for CAISEGGNTEAFF.

This clonotype was seen at least ten times. The rearrangement joins TRBV28 to TRBJ1-2; 9 bases fit TRBD1. The CDR3 has 14 amino acids. The J segment lost 5 bases and the V segment lost 5 bases, leaving 6 bases of the junction unmatched. Germline V lookup: CDR1 MDHEN, CDR2 SYDVKM. The CDR3 DNA is TGTGCCAGCAGTCCGGGACAGGGAGTTTATGGCTACACCTTC. Translation gives CASSPGQGVYGYTF.

This clonotype was detected many times. This sequence joins TRBV12-3 or TRBV12-4 and TRBJ2-1; 7 positions match TRBD1. The V gene end was trimmed by 5 bases and the J gene end by 8 bases; junction bases not matched to a gene: 9. This CDR3 contains 14 residues. The CDR3 nucleotides read TGTGCCAGCAGTCTACAGGGGCCCTTTCATGAGCAGTTCTTC. Its translation is CASSLQGPFHEQFF.

The V gene is TRBV10-3, the J gene TRBJ1-5; 9 nucleotides align to TRBD1. The CDR3 contains 15 residues. J lost 5 bases, V lost 6 bases, and 8 bases had no gene match. Looked up from germline, CDR1 is ENHRY and CDR2 is SYGVKD. In DNA, the CDR3 is TGTGCCATCAGCGGGGACAGGGACGCAGATCAGCCCCAGCATTTT. It codes for CAISGDRDADQPQHF.

This clonotype was counted a few times. In DNA form, the CDR3 reads TGTGCCAGCAGTCCCCCGGGGCAGGGTTATGAAAAACTGTTTTTT. It yields the protein CASSPPGQGYEKLFF. This chain uses TRBV28 with TRBJ1-4, with TRBD1 as a possible D gene (5 bases). V gave up 5 bases and J gave up 6 bases, with 16 bases separating them. Germline V gene data show CDR1 as MDHEN and CDR2 as SYDVKM. CDR3 length equals 15 residues.

In its sample, this clonotype was seen a few times. This chain links TRBV5-1 with TRBJ2-5; possible D gene TRBD1, 6 bases. Germline-derived CDR1 and CDR2 are SGHRS and YFSETQ. V was clipped by 0 bases and J by 7 bases, with 10 bases between them. This CDR3 is 13 amino acids long. This chain's CDR3 is CASSLDRDVTQYF. The CDR3 DNA sequence: TGCGCCAGCAGCTTGGACAGGGATGTGACCCAGTACTTC.